The present T cell receptor beta chain was sequenced within a study of blood T cell repertoires in COVID-19. Some clones are missing from TCRdb's copy, which holds only in-frame ones; the method was immunoSEQ multiplex PCR. The sample has 100,000 or so clones; roughly 80% are singletons. The CDR3 is 16 residues long. J was trimmed by 5 bases and V by 8 bases; bases with no gene match: 12. The germline gives CDR1 MNHNY, CDR2 SVGAGI (reference sequence). The source material was peripheral blood. The V gene is TRBV6-6, the J gene TRBJ2-2, with 9 positions matching TRBD1. This receptor was identified in a man between 65 and 85 years old with active or convalescent COVID-19. The CDR3 DNA sequence: TGTGCCAGCCTAGACTCGGACAGGGGTCGAACCGGGGAGCTGTTTTTT. Its translation is CASLDSDRGRTGELFF.